The T cell receptor (beta chain) under discussion was sequenced for a study of blood T cell repertoires in COVID-19. Across the whole study: The United States, Italy and Spain provided the acute and convalescent COVID-19 samples. PBMCs, B-cell-depleted T cells, or T cells were the source of the cDNA or gDNA that made up the material.

The CDR3 loop spans 16 amino acids. Trimming stripped 5 bases from V and 0 bases from J, with 14 bases between. Germline CDR1 is GTSNPN and CDR2 is SVGIG (reference sequence). Original analysis: Amplifying reference gene primers gave estimates of nucleated cell counts. Assay used: immunoSEQ multiplex PCR; TCRdb lists only in-frame clones, some missing. The V and J calls and clone size come from that table; D and trimming were worked out from the DNA. The sample yields about 210,000 clones, approximately 78% seen once. The clonotype was recovered from a woman aged 40 to 50 with acute or convalescent COVID-19. What was sequenced was peripheral blood. J is TRBJ1-6 and V is TRBV30; tentative D call: TRBD1 (5 bases). CDR3 nucleotide sequence: TGTGCCTGGGGGGCAGGCCTGAGCTCCTATAATTCACCCCTCCACTTT. Protein sequence: CAWGAGLSSYNSPLHF. The whole variable domain, filled in from reference TRBV30 and TRBJ1-6, reads SQTIHQWPATLVQPVGSPLSLECTVEGTSNPNLYWYRQAAGRGLQLLFYSVGIGQISSEVPQNLSASRPQDRQFILSSKKLLLSDSGFYLCAWGAGLSSYNSPLHFGNGTRLTVT.